A selection of T cell receptor beta chains follows, all from one sample in a study of blood T cell repertoires in COVID-19. This table comes from immunoSEQ multiplex PCR, and its TCRdb copy is limited to in-frame clones, with some not included. The data contain fewer than 200,000 clones, around four fifths of them singletons. Sequences were obtained from peripheral blood. The receptors stem from a woman older than 75 with acute or convalescent COVID-19. CDR3s include the opening cysteine and the closing phenylalanine or tryptophan. The order of the fields is D gene, J gene, clone size, V gene, CDR3 DNA, CDR3 protein. A D gene is named only where the DNA matches it firmly. Size is stated for part of the rows, as once, few or many counts, or as a class when the clone is expanded.

d_gene: .; j_gene: TRBJ2-1; abundance: .; v_gene: TRBV29-1; CDR3nt: TGCAGCGTTGAACCCCAGACTAGTTTCAATGAGCAGTTCTTC; CDR3aa: CSVEPQTSFNEQFF
d_gene: .; j_gene: TRBJ2-1; abundance: .; v_gene: TRBV4-1; CDR3nt: TGCGCCAGCAGCCAAGGGCCTCGCGGTCGCTACAATGAGCAGTTCTTC; CDR3aa: CASSQGPRGRYNEQFF
d_gene: TRBD2; j_gene: TRBJ2-7; abundance: .; v_gene: TRBV6-5; CDR3nt: TGTGCCAGCAGTCCTAGAGCGGGGACCCTCTACGAGCAGTACTTC; CDR3aa: CASSPRAGTLYEQYF
d_gene: TRBD2; j_gene: TRBJ2-3; abundance: .; v_gene: TRBV5-1; CDR3nt: TGCGCCAGCAGTTCGGGCGGGCGAGCGGGAGTGGATACGCAGTATTTT; CDR3aa: CASSSGGRAGVDTQYF
d_gene: .; j_gene: TRBJ2-2; abundance: .; v_gene: TRBV5-8; CDR3nt: TGTGCCAGCAGCTTTCACCGAGGGACCGGGGAGCTGTTTTTT; CDR3aa: CASSFHRGTGELFF
d_gene: .; j_gene: TRBJ2-2; abundance: .; v_gene: TRBV5-1; CDR3nt: TGCGCCAGCAGCTTGGAAGCGGGCGGCACCGGGGAGCTGTTTTTT; CDR3aa: CASSLEAGGTGELFF
d_gene: .; j_gene: TRBJ2-1; abundance: .; v_gene: TRBV7-9; CDR3nt: TGTGCCAGCAGCTTAGTAAACAATAATTACAATGAGCAGTTCTTC; CDR3aa: CASSLVNNNYNEQFF
d_gene: .; j_gene: TRBJ2-7; abundance: .; v_gene: TRBV7-2; CDR3nt: TGTGCCAGCAGCTTGAGGGTTGGAGGACAGTCCGCCTACGAGCAGTACTTC; CDR3aa: CASSLRVGGQSAYEQYF
d_gene: TRBD2; j_gene: TRBJ2-5; abundance: .; v_gene: TRBV25-1; CDR3nt: TGTGCCAGCAGTGAAATGGCGGGAGGGGAGACCCAGTACTTC; CDR3aa: CASSEMAGGETQYF
d_gene: TRBD1; j_gene: TRBJ2-1; abundance: .; v_gene: TRBV29-1; CDR3nt: TGCAGCGCTGAAGGGGACAGTTACAATGAGCAGTTCTTC; CDR3aa: CSAEGDSYNEQFF
d_gene: .; j_gene: TRBJ2-1; abundance: once; v_gene: TRBV29-1; CDR3nt: TGCAGCGTTGAGGTATGGGAGAGCTCCTACAATGAGCAGTTCTTC; CDR3aa: CSVEVWESSYNEQFF
d_gene: .; j_gene: TRBJ2-1; abundance: .; v_gene: TRBV2; CDR3nt: TGTGCCAGCAGTGCCCCGCGGGACGGGGATGAGCAGTTCTTC; CDR3aa: CASSAPRDGDEQFF
d_gene: .; j_gene: TRBJ1-2; abundance: .; v_gene: TRBV25-1; CDR3nt: TGTGCCAGCAGTGCAGGGTACGGCTACACCTTC; CDR3aa: CASSAGYGYTF
d_gene: .; j_gene: TRBJ2-5; abundance: .; v_gene: TRBV3-1/TRBV3-2; CDR3nt: TGTGCCAGCAGCCACAGGGGTGCAGAGACCCAGTACTTC; CDR3aa: CASSHRGAETQYF
d_gene: TRBD1; j_gene: TRBJ1-2; abundance: .; v_gene: TRBV2; CDR3nt: TGTGCCAGACAGGACAGGCGAGACTACACCTTC; CDR3aa: CARQDRRDYTF
d_gene: .; j_gene: TRBJ1-3; abundance: .; v_gene: TRBV2; CDR3nt: TGTGCCAGCAGTCGCCCCGGTCCGAACACCATATATTTT; CDR3aa: CASSRPGPNTIYF
d_gene: TRBD2; j_gene: TRBJ2-1; abundance: .; v_gene: TRBV19; CDR3nt: TGTGCCAGTAGTTTTACTAGCGGGAGGGGCCGGTTTGAGCAGTTCTTC; CDR3aa: CASSFTSGRGRFEQFF
d_gene: .; j_gene: TRBJ1-5; abundance: once; v_gene: TRBV9; CDR3nt: TGTGCCAGCAGCGCAATGATCAAAAGCCCTAATCAGCCCCAGCATTTT; CDR3aa: CASSAMIKSPNQPQHF
d_gene: TRBD1; j_gene: TRBJ1-1; abundance: .; v_gene: TRBV19; CDR3nt: TGTGCCAGTACATTAGACAGGGTGGGAGCTGAAGCTTTCTTT; CDR3aa: CASTLDRVGAEAFF
d_gene: .; j_gene: TRBJ2-3; abundance: .; v_gene: TRBV5-1; CDR3nt: TGCGCCAGCAGCTTGGAGCCCAATGAGGGTACGCAGTATTTT; CDR3aa: CASSLEPNEGTQYF
d_gene: .; j_gene: TRBJ2-5; abundance: .; v_gene: TRBV25-1; CDR3nt: TGTGCCAGCAGTGAATCAGGAAACGGGAAGACCCAGTACTTC; CDR3aa: CASSESGNGKTQYF
d_gene: TRBD2; j_gene: TRBJ2-1; abundance: few; v_gene: TRBV6-5; CDR3nt: TGTGCCAGCGCAGTACTAGCGGGACACAATGAGCAGTTCTTC; CDR3aa: CASAVLAGHNEQFF
d_gene: .; j_gene: TRBJ2-7; abundance: .; v_gene: TRBV5-4; CDR3nt: TGTGCCAGCAGCTTACAGGTTTCCGACGAGCAGTACTTC; CDR3aa: CASSLQVSDEQYF
d_gene: TRBD2; j_gene: TRBJ2-1; abundance: once; v_gene: TRBV11-3; CDR3nt: TGTGCCAGCAGCCCTGGGGTGATAGCGGGAGGGATCCATGAGCAGTTCTTC; CDR3aa: CASSPGVIAGGIHEQFF
d_gene: TRBD2; j_gene: TRBJ2-4; abundance: .; v_gene: TRBV30; CDR3nt: TGTGCCTGGAGTACCCGGACTAGCGGGAGGTCCCAGTACTTC; CDR3aa: CAWSTRTSGRSQYF
d_gene: .; j_gene: TRBJ1-3; abundance: .; v_gene: TRBV6-6; CDR3nt: TGTGCCAGCAGTTACGCCGGACCCAGGGTTGGAAACACCATATATTTT; CDR3aa: CASSYAGPRVGNTIYF
d_gene: TRBD2; j_gene: TRBJ2-5; abundance: .; v_gene: TRBV4-2; CDR3nt: TGTGCCAGCAGCCAGGGGGATATAGCGGGAGGGTTTCAAGAGACCCAGTACTTC; CDR3aa: CASSQGDIAGGFQETQYF
d_gene: .; j_gene: TRBJ2-1; abundance: .; v_gene: TRBV29-1; CDR3nt: TGCAGCGTTGAAGGGTTCGCCGGACTTCCGAGAAATGAGCAGTTCTTC; CDR3aa: CSVEGFAGLPRNEQFF
d_gene: .; j_gene: TRBJ1-2; abundance: few; v_gene: TRBV19; CDR3nt: TGTGCCAGTAGTTTTCCCAGGGGTCAGACTTCTAACTATGGCTACACCTTC; CDR3aa: CASSFPRGQTSNYGYTF
d_gene: TRBD1; j_gene: TRBJ2-1; abundance: .; v_gene: TRBV5-6; CDR3nt: TGTGCCAGCAGCCGGACAGGGAGTATTGGCAATGAGCAGTTCTTC; CDR3aa: CASSRTGSIGNEQFF
d_gene: TRBD2; j_gene: TRBJ2-2; abundance: .; v_gene: TRBV6-2/TRBV6-3; CDR3nt: TGTGCCAGCAGTTACTGGCCCGGGACTAGCGGGAGACCGGACACCGGGGAGCTGTTTTTT; CDR3aa: CASSYWPGTSGRPDTGELFF
d_gene: TRBD2; j_gene: TRBJ2-7; abundance: .; v_gene: TRBV4-2; CDR3nt: TGTGCCAGCAGCCTGACCGGGACTAGCGGCTACGAGCAGTACTTC; CDR3aa: CASSLTGTSGYEQYF
d_gene: .; j_gene: TRBJ2-1; abundance: .; v_gene: TRBV6-5; CDR3nt: TGTGCCAGCAGTTGGTCGAGAGAGGGAGATGAGCAGTTCTTC; CDR3aa: CASSWSREGDEQFF
d_gene: TRBD1; j_gene: TRBJ1-4; abundance: .; v_gene: TRBV9; CDR3nt: TGTGCCAGCAGCGTGGGACAGGGGATTACTAATGAAAAACTGTTTTTT; CDR3aa: CASSVGQGITNEKLFF